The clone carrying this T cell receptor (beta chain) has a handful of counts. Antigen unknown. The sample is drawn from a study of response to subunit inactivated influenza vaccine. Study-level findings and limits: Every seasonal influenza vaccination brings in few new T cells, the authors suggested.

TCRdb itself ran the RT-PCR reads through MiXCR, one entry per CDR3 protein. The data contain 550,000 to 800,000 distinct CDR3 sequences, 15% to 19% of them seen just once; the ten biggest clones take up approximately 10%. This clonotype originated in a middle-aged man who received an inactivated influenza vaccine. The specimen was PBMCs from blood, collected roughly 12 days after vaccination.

CDR3 region: CSARLPGGRAKNIQYF. DNA of the CDR3: TGCAGTGCTAGACTACCGGGAGGGCGAGCCAAAAACATTCAGTACTTC. The J gene is TRBJ2-4, the V gene TRBV20-1; TRBD2 aligns across 8 bases. Germline lookup yields CDR1 DFQATT and CDR2 SNEGSKA (reference sequence). The CDR3 contains 16 residues. V shed 2 bases and J 0 bases; nucleotides not matched to a gene: 6.